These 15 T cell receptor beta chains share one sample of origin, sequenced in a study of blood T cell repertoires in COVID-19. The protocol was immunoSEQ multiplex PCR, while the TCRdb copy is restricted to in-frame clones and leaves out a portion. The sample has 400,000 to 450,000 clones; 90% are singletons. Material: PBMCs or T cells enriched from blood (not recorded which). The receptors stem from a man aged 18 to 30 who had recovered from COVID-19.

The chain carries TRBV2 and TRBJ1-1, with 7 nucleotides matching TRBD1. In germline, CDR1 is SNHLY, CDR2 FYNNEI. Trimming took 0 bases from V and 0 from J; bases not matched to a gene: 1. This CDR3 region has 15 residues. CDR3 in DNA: TGTGCCAGCAGTGAAGCGAGGGGGCTGAACACTGAAGCTTTCTTT. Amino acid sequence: CASSEARGLNTEAFF. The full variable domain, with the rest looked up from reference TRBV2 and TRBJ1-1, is EPEVTQTPSHQVTQMGQEVILRCVPISNHLYFYWYRQILGQKVEFLVSFYNNEISEKSEIFDDQFSVERPDGSNFTLKIRSTKLEDSAMYFCASSEARGLNTEAFFGQGTRLTVV.

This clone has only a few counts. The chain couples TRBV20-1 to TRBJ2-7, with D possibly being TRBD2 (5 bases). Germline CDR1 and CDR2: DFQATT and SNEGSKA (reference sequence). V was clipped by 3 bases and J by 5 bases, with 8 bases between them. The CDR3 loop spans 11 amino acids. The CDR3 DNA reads TGCAGTGCTAGTCTAGCCCACGAGCAGTACTTC. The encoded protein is CSASLAHEQYF.

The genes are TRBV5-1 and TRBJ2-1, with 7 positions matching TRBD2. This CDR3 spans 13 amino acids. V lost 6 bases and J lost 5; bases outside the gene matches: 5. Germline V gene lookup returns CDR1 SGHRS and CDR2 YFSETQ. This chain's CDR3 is CASKRDWNNEQFF. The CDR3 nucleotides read TGCGCCAGCAAGCGGGATTGGAACAATGAGCAGTTCTTC.

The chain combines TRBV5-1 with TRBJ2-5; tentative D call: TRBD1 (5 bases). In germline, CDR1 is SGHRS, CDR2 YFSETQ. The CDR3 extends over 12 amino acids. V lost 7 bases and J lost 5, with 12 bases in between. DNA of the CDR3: TGCGCCAGCGGCTGGACAAGGGAGACCCAGTACTTC. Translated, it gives CASGWTRETQYF.

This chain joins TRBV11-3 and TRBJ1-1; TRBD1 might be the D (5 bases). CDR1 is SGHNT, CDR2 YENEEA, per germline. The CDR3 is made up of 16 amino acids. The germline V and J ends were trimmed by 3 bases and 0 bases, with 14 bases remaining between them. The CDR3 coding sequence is TGTGCCAGCAGCTTTGACACCAGGGAATTGAACACTGAAGCTTTCTTT. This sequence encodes CASSFDTRELNTEAFF.

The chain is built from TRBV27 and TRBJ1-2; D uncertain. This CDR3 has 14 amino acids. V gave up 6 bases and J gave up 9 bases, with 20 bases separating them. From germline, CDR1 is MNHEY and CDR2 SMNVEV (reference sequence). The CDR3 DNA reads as TGTGCCAGCAGATCCCTAGAGGTGCAGCTGAGCTACACCTTC. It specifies CASRSLEVQLSYTF.

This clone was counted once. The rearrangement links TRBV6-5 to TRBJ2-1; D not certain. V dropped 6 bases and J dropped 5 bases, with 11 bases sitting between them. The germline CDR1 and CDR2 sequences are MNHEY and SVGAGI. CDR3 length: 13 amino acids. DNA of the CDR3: TGTGCCAGCAGCCCGAACAGCAACAATGAGCAGTTCTTC. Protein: CASSPNSNNEQFF.

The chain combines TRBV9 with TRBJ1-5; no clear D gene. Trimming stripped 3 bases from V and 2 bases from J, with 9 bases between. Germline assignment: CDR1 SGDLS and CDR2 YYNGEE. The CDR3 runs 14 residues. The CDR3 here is CASSGPGGNQPQHF. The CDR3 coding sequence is TGTGCCAGCAGCGGACCGGGTGGCAATCAGCCCCAGCATTTT.

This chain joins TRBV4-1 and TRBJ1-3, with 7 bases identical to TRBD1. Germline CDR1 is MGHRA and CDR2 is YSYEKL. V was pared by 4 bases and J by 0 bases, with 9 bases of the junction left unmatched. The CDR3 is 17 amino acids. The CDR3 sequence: CASSREQGTYSGNTIYF. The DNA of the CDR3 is TGCGCCAGCAGCCGAGAACAGGGGACCTACTCTGGAAACACCATATATTTT.

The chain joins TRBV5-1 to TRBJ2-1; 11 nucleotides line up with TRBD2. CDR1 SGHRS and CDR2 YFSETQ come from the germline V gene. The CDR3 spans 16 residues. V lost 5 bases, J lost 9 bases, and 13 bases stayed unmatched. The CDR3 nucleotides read TGCGCCAGCAGGGCCCTAGCGGGGGGACCTTACCTTGAGCAGTTCTTC. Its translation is CASRALAGGPYLEQFF.

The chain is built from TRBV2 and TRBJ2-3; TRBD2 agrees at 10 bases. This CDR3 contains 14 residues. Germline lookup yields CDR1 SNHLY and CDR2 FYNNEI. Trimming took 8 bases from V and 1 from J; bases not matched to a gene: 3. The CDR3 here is CASRLAGGTDTQYF. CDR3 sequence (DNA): TGTGCCAGCCGTCTAGCGGGGGGCACAGATACGCAGTATTTT. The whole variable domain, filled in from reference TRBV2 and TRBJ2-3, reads EPEVTQTPSHQVTQMGQEVILRCVPISNHLYFYWYRQILGQKVEFLVSFYNNEISEKSEIFDDQFSVERPDGSNFTLKIRSTKLEDSAMYFCASRLAGGTDTQYFGPGTRLTVL.

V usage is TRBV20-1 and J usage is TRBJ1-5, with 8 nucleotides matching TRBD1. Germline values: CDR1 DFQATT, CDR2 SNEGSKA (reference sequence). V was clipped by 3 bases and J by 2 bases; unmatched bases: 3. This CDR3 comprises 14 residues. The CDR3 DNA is TGCAGTGCTAGTGGGACAGGCCGCAATCAGCCCCAGCATTTT. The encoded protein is CSASGTGRNQPQHF.

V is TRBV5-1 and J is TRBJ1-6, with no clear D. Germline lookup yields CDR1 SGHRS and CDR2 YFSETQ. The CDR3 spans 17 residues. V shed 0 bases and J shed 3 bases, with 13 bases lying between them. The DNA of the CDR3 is TGCGCCAGCAGCTTGGCCCCCCAGGCCATCTATAATTCACCCCTCCACTTT. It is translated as CASSLAPQAIYNSPLHF. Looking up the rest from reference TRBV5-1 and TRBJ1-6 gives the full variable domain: KAGVTQTPRYLIKTRGQQVTLSCSPISGHRSVSWYQQTPGQGLQFLFEYFSETQRNKGNFPGRFSGRQFSNSRSEMNVSTLELGDSALYLCASSLAPQAIYNSPLHFGNGTRLTVT.

CDR3 coding DNA: TGTGCCATCAGTGCAGGGGGCAGGTTTTCACCCCTCCACTTT. Amino acid sequence: CAISAGGRFSPLHF. The chain carries TRBV10-3 and TRBJ1-6; 8 bases are a match to TRBD1. CDR1 and CDR2 from the germline V gene are ENHRY and SYGVKD. This CDR3 has 14 amino acids. Germline trimming cut 4 bases from V and 9 bases from J; bases unmatched to any gene: 5.

CDR3 sequence reads: CASSSDSRIQYF. The CDR3 DNA is TGTGCCAGCAGCTCGGACAGCAGAATCCAGTACTTC. This chain uses TRBV7-3 with TRBJ2-5; perhaps TRBD1 as D (6 bases). Germline lookup yields CDR1 SGHTA and CDR2 FQGTGA. The CDR3 sequence is 12 residues long. V lost 4 bases and J lost 10, with 13 bases in between.